This entry describes one T cell receptor (beta chain). Its antigen is not known. The data were taken from a study of T-cell memory formation after mild COVID-19. Overall study: TCR clusters mostly belonged to single donors.

MiXCR was run by TCRdb on the 5' RACE reads, yielding one entry per CDR3 protein. The sample lists about 160,000 distinct CDR3 sequences; 31% were seen once. Study conclusions and caveats: SARS-CoV-2 specificity of second-wave clones peaking day 37 was unconfirmed. Later expanders leaned toward CD4+, whereas clones contracting from day 15 to 85 were balanced CD4/CD8. Pre-infection memory contained some responding clones, which suggested that cross-reactive memory had joined.

V gave up 0 bases and J gave up 7 bases, with 8 bases separating them. Germline CDR1 is SGDLS and CDR2 is YYNGEE. The CDR3 spans 13 residues. This TCR was recovered from an adult woman who had mild COVID-19 (a few samples of this study predate the infection). Cell type and time point are not known. Sequenced: PBMCs or a T cell subset sorted from them (not recorded which). The V and J genes are TRBV9 and TRBJ2-1; the D is unclear. CDR3 amino acids: CASSVESWNEQFF. The CDR3 DNA reads TGTGCCAGCAGCGTAGAGAGTTGGAATGAGCAGTTCTTC.